The 21 T cell receptor beta chains reported below all come from one sample, sequenced in a study of T-cell reconstitution after alpha-beta-depleted transplantation in children. For TCRbeta, the library was prepared with unique molecular identifiers. TCRdb reprocessed the PCR reads with MiXCR, giving one entry per CDR3 protein. The table records hundreds of thousands of distinct CDR3 sequences, 16% of them present only once. The sequences come from PBMCs from the stem cell graft donor, collected from the stem cell graft. The source of these receptors is a human donor who donated a stem cell graft to a child with acute myeloid leukemia.

CDR3 in amino acids: CATSRGKDTYEQYV. The CDR3 DNA follows: TGTGCCACCAGCAGAGGGAAAGACACCTACGAGCAGTACGTC. V and J are TRBV15 and TRBJ2-7, with D unclear. From germline, CDR1 is LNHNV and CDR2 YYDKDF (reference sequence). This CDR3 is 14 amino acids long. V lost 1 base and J 2 bases, leaving 9 bases between the germline ends.

This clonotype was detected a few times. The chain joins TRBV7-9 to TRBJ1-1, with a weak D call TRBD1 (5 bases). The germline CDR1 and CDR2 sequences are SEHNR and FQNEAQ (reference sequence). V gave up 7 bases and J gave up 0 bases, with 9 bases separating them. This CDR3 is 13 amino acids long. The CDR3 sequence is CASTRDLNTEAFF. In nucleotides, the CDR3 is TGTGCCAGCACTAGGGACTTGAACACTGAAGCTTTCTTT.

This clonotype was seen many times. CDR3 loop: CASRPDYGTGELFF. Written as DNA, the CDR3 is TGTGCCAGCAGACCTGACTATGGCACCGGGGAGCTGTTTTTT. This chain uses TRBV5-5 with TRBJ2-2, with D perhaps matching TRBD2 (5 bases). CDR3 length: 14 residues. The ends were cut back, 5 bases at V and 4 bases at J, with 12 bases in the middle. Germline V gene data show CDR1 as SGHKS and CDR2 as YYEKEE (reference sequence).

This clonotype was seen many times. The chain has TRBV4-1 and TRBJ1-5; 7 nucleotides line up with TRBD1. CDR1 and CDR2 (germline): MGHRA, YSYEKL. V shed 0 bases, J shed 2 bases, and the junction held 7 bases outside the gene matches. This CDR3 region has 17 residues. The CDR3 nucleotides read TGCGCCAGCAGCCAAGACAGGGGGATCGGTGGCAATCAGCCCCAGCATTTT. Amino acids: CASSQDRGIGGNQPQHF.

This clonotype has only a few counts. The chain is built from TRBV29-1 and TRBJ2-2, with D unresolved. Trimming shortened V by 4 bases and J by 3 bases, and 9 bases separated the two germline ends. The length of the CDR3 is 13 residues. CDR1 is SQVTM and CDR2 is ANQGSEA in the germline V gene. CDR3 in amino acids: CSVGLTHTGELFF. The DNA for the CDR3 is TGCAGCGTTGGTTTAACCCACACCGGGGAGCTGTTTTTT.

This clonotype was seen at least ten times. V is TRBV4-3 and J is TRBJ2-2; 12 bases map to TRBD2. The CDR3 totals 18 residues. Trimming removed 4 bases from V and 1 base from J; junction bases left unmatched: 7. Germline V CDR1 and CDR2: LGHNA, YSLEER. CDR3 amino acids: CASSRRLAGALNTGELFF. The CDR3 DNA follows: TGCGCCAGCAGCCGCCGACTAGCGGGGGCGTTGAACACCGGGGAGCTGTTTTTT.

This clonotype was observed a handful of times. The chain links TRBV21-1 to TRBJ1-1; the table's D call, TRBD1, has no DNA check behind it. TRBV21-1 counts as a pseudogene. The CDR3 is 17 residues long. The CDR3 loop is CASSKPTPGQGNTEAFF. DNA for the CDR3: TGTGCCAGCAGCAAACCGACGCCGGGGCAGGGGAACACTGAAGCTTTCTTT.

The chain combines TRBV6-5 with TRBJ1-2; TRBD1 might be the D (6 bases). There are 15 residues in the CDR3. Trimming removed 2 bases from V and 8 bases from J, with 18 bases in between. Germline values: CDR1 MNHEY, CDR2 SVGAGI. CDR3 sequence reads: CASSYTTGSWRGYTF. In nucleotides, the CDR3 is TGTGCCAGCAGTTACACGACAGGCTCCTGGAGGGGCTACACCTTC.

This clonotype was observed a few times. The chain links TRBV6-2 or TRBV6-3 to TRBJ1-5; D not resolved. Trimming shortened V by 2 bases and J by 8 bases, and 7 bases separated the two germline ends. The CDR3 spans 12 residues. CDR1 and CDR2 from the germline V gene are MNHEY and SVGEGT. This CDR3 is CASSYLGEPQHF. For the CDR3, the DNA is TGTGCCAGCAGTTACCTCGGGGAGCCCCAGCATTTT.

This clonotype was detected only a few times. V gene TRBV7-8 combines with J gene TRBJ2-2; tentative D call: TRBD2 (5 bases). In germline, CDR1 is SGHVS, CDR2 FQNEAQ. The V end was cut by 3 bases, the J end by 6 bases, with 11 bases between. CDR3 length: 14 residues. CDR3 sequence reads: CASSLRAYAGELFF. The DNA of the CDR3 is TGTGCCAGCAGCTTGAGGGCTTACGCCGGGGAGCTGTTTTTT.

This clonotype has just a few counts. The gene calls are TRBV27 and TRBJ1-5, with TRBD1 matching over 7 bases. Germline trimming cut 4 bases from V and 0 bases from J; bases unmatched to any gene: 3. This CDR3 region has 15 residues. Germline V gene lookup returns CDR1 MNHEY and CDR2 SMNVEV (reference sequence). The CDR3 region is CASSWDSYSNQPQHF. The CDR3 DNA follows: TGTGCCAGCAGTTGGGACAGTTATAGCAATCAGCCCCAGCATTTT.

This clonotype was detected many times. The rearrangement links TRBV20-1 to TRBJ2-5, with D hard to call. The germline V gene has CDR1 DFQATT and CDR2 SNEGSKA (reference sequence). The CDR3 spans 10 residues. V was trimmed by 7 bases and J by 1 base, leaving 4 bases between them. The CDR3 nucleotides read TGCAGTGGTTCCCAAGAGACCCAGTACTTC. This encodes CSGSQETQYF.

In this sample, this clonotype turned up many times. The chain combines TRBV6-1 with TRBJ2-3; D gene uncertain. V lost 6 bases and J 3 bases, leaving 19 bases between the germline ends. CDR1 is MNHNS and CDR2 is SASEGT in the germline V gene. The CDR3 has 16 amino acids. The CDR3, as DNA: TGTGCCAGCAGACTTACGTCGTATATTCGTACAGATACGCAGTATTTT. Protein product: CASRLTSYIRTDTQYF.

V is TRBV11-3 and J is TRBJ2-1; D call uncertain. V lost 5 bases to trimming and J lost 6 bases, with 11 bases between them. Per germline, CDR1 SGHNT and CDR2 YENEEA. The CDR3 contains 13 residues. The CDR3 DNA reads TGTGCCAGCAGCCATCGGTCCCTCAATGAGCAGTTCTTC. Translation: CASSHRSLNEQFF.

The CDR3 spells CSASVGGYITDTQYF. The CDR3 nucleotides are TGCAGTGCTAGTGTGGGGGGGTATATCACAGATACGCAGTATTTT. This sequence joins TRBV20-1 and TRBJ2-3; TRBD2 aligns across 7 bases. Germline V gene data show CDR1 as DFQATT and CDR2 as SNEGSKA (reference sequence). This CDR3 comprises 15 residues. V lost 3 bases and J lost 2; bases outside the gene matches: 8.

This clonotype was detected a few times. The chain carries TRBV7-2 and TRBJ2-7; 8 nucleotides match TRBD1. Per germline, CDR1 SGHTA and CDR2 FQGNSA. Trimming removed 6 bases from V and 6 bases from J; junction bases left unmatched: 13. The CDR3 is made up of 15 amino acids. CDR3 region: CASRSNRGSYSEQYF. The CDR3 nucleotides read TGTGCCAGCAGATCCAACAGGGGGTCCTACTCCGAGCAGTACTTC.

This clonotype has a count of ten or more. V gene TRBV27 combines with J gene TRBJ1-6; D is unclear. The CDR3 has 13 amino acids. Germline CDR1 MNHEY, CDR2 SMNVEV (reference sequence). Trimming removed 6 bases at V and 9 bases at J, with 12 bases between. The DNA for the CDR3 is TGTGCCAGCAGCTCCGAAGTCGGTTCACCCCTCCACTTT. It is translated as CASSSEVGSPLHF.

The CDR3 loop is CASSPGEASTEAFF. DNA of the CDR3: TGCGCCAGCAGCCCGGGGGAAGCGAGCACTGAAGCTTTCTTT. The chain recombines TRBV5-1 with TRBJ1-1; maybe TRBD1 (5 bases). This CDR3 comprises 14 residues. Per germline, CDR1 SGHRS and CDR2 YFSETQ. The V gene lost 4 bases and the J gene lost 4 bases, with 14 bases spanning the gap.

This clonotype was seen ten or more times. The chain has TRBV7-2 and TRBJ1-2; D gene ambiguous. The germline CDR1 and CDR2 sequences are SGHTA and FQGNSA. This CDR3 has 15 residues. V was trimmed by 0 bases and J by 2 bases, leaving 10 bases between them. CDR3 in amino acids: CASSLATFLNYGYTF. The DNA of the CDR3 is TGTGCCAGCAGCTTAGCCACATTCCTCAACTATGGCTACACCTTC.

This chain joins TRBV30 and TRBJ1-2, with D uncertain. From germline, CDR1 is GTSNPN and CDR2 SVGIG (reference sequence). CDR3 length equals 13 residues. Between the trimmed V and J ends, which lost 0 bases and 2 bases, there was a span of 7 bases. The CDR3 protein is CAWSVRQNYGYTF. DNA for the CDR3: TGTGCCTGGAGTGTGAGGCAGAACTATGGCTACACCTTC.

J is TRBJ2-2 and V is TRBV6-5; 10 bases line up with TRBD1. The junction had 11 bases not matched to a gene; V was cut back by 4 bases and J by 6 bases. CDR3 length: 17 amino acids. Germline CDR1 and CDR2: MNHEY and SVGAGI. This CDR3 is CASSSPGQGTVPGELFF. As DNA, the CDR3 is TGTGCCAGCAGTTCCCCGGGACAGGGGACGGTCCCCGGGGAGCTGTTTTTT.